The present TCR beta chain was sequenced within a study of cytomegalovirus exposure and HLA in healthy donors. Looking at the study overall: The same platform used for the roughly 650 first-cohort repertoires was also used for the 130 or so validation repertoires, as a later analysis reported.

The assay was immunoSEQ multiplex PCR, and TCRdb's table has in-frame clones only and misses some. The table shows about 200,000 clones, with around four fifths occurring only once. Study-level findings and limits: Cytomegalovirus association was listed for 170 or so TCR beta chains.

Concerning this clone: Its antigen is not identified.

Germline CDR1 SNHLY, CDR2 FYNNEI. Unmatched junction bases numbered 7, after V lost 6 bases and J lost 7 bases. CDR3 size: 14 residues. Sequencing was carried out using PBMCs. The chain is built from TRBV2 and TRBJ1-4, with 8 nucleotides matching TRBD1. The sequence was obtained from a woman aged 18-29 years in good health and CMV-seronegative. CDR3 protein: CASRADRGGEKLFF. In nucleotides, the CDR3 is TGTGCCAGCAGGGCAGACAGGGGAGGTGAAAAACTGTTTTTT.